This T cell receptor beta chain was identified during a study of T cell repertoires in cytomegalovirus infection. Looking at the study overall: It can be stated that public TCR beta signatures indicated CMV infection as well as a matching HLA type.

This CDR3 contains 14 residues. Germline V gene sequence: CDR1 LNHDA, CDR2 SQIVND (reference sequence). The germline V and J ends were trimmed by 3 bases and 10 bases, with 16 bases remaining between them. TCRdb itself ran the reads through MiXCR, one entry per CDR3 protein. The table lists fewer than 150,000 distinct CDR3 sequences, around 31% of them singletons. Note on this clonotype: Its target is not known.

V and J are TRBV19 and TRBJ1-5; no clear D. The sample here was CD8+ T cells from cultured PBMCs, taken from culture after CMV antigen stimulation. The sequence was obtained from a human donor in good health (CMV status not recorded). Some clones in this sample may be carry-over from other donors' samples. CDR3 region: CASSMGGPDLPQHF. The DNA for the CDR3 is TGTGCCAGTAGTATGGGAGGACCGGATCTCCCCCAGCATTTT.